Many counts were recorded for the clone carrying this TCR beta chain. As yet, its antigen is unknown. Attached unique molecular identifiers marked individual cDNA molecules. TCRdb re-called the 5' RACE reads with MiXCR, one entry per CDR3 protein. The sample contains tens of thousands of distinct CDR3 sequences, 5.3% of which appear only once. The CDR3 covers 15 residues. Germline values: CDR1 MDHEN, CDR2 SYDVKM. Trimming shortened V by 5 bases and J by 0 bases, and 14 bases separated the two germline ends. The data derive from a study of early T cells in non-severe SARS-CoV-2 infection. Study overall: Chains stayed unpaired after sequencing of bulk RNA from unsorted whole blood.

General study findings and limits: VDJdb matching skewed toward anti-spike CD8 responses, missing private and CD4 specificities.

This sequence originates from an adult who was a healthcare worker with PCR-confirmed SARS-CoV-2 infection or an uninfected control (not recorded which). J is TRBJ2-7 and V is TRBV28; D is unresolved. Source material: whole blood. This CDR3 reads CASSPRHPSSYEQYF. The CDR3 DNA is TGTGCCAGCAGTCCCCGACATCCGAGCTCCTACGAGCAGTACTTC.